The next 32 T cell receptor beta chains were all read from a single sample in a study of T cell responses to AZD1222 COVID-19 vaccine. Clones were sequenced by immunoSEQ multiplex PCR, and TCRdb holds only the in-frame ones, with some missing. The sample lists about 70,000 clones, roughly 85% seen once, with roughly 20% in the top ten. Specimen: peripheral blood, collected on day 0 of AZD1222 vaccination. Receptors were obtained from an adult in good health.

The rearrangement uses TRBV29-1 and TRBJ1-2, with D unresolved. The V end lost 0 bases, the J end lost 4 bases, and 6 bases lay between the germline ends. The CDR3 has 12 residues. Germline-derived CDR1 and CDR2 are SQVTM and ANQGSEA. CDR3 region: CSVEDLSYGYTF. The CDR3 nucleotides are TGCAGCGTTGAAGATCTAAGCTATGGCTACACCTTC.

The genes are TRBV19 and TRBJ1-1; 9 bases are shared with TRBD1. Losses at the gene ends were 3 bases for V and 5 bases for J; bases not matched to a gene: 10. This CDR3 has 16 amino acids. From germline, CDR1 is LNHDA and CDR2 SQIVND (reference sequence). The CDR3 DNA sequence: TGTGCCAGTAGTATGGCGGGACAGGGCCCGTGGACTGAAGCTTTCTTT. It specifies CASSMAGQGPWTEAFF.

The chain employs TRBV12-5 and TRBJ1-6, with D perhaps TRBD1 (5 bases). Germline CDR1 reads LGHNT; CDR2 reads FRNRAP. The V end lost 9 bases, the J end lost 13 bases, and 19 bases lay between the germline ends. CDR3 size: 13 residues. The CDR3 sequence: CARQHGAPGPLHF. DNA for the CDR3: TGTGCTAGACAACACGGGGCCCCCGGGCCCCTCCACTTT.

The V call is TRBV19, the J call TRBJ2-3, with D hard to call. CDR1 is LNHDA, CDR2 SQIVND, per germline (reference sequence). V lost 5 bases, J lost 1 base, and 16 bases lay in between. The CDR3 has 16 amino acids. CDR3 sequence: CASSALRKTGTDTQYF. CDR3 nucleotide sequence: TGTGCCAGTAGTGCCCTGAGGAAAACTGGCACAGATACGCAGTATTTT. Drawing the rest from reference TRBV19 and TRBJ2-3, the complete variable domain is DGGITQSPKYLFRKEGQNVTLSCEQNLNHDAMYWYRQDPGQGLRLIYYSQIVNDFQKGDIAEGYSVSREKKESFPLTVTSAQKNPTAFYLCASSALRKTGTDTQYFGPGTRLTVL.

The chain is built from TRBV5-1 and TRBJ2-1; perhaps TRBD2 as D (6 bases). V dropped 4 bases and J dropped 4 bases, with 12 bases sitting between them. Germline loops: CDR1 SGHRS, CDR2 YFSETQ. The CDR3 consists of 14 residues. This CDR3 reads CASSTDYAYNEQFF. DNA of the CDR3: TGCGCCAGCAGCACGGACTACGCTTACAATGAGCAGTTCTTC. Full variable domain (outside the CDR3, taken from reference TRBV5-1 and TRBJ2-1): KAGVTQTPRYLIKTRGQQVTLSCSPISGHRSVSWYQQTPGQGLQFLFEYFSETQRNKGNFPGRFSGRQFSNSRSEMNVSTLELGDSALYLCASSTDYAYNEQFFGPGTRLTVL.

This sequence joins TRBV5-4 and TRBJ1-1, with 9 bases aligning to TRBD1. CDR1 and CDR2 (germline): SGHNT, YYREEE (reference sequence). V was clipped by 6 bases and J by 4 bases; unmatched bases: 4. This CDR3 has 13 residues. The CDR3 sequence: CASKGQGTTEAFF. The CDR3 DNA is TGTGCCAGCAAAGGACAGGGGACCACTGAAGCTTTCTTT.

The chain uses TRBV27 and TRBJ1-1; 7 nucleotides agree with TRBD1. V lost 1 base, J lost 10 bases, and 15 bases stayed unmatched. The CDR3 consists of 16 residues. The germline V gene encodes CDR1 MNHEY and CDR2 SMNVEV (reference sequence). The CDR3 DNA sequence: TGTGCCAGCAGTTTATTGGGTTTGAGGGGGCCCGTCGGAGCTTTCTTT. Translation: CASSLLGLRGPVGAFF.

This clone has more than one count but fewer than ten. The DNA for the CDR3 is TGTGCCAGCAGCTTAGGCTTTGGGCAGGGCTATGGCTACACCTTC. It encodes CASSLGFGQGYGYTF. This chain connects TRBV7-8 to TRBJ1-2; weak D call: TRBD1 (5 bases). V gave up 1 base and J gave up 4 bases, with 13 bases separating them. The length of the CDR3 is 15 residues. Germline V lookup: CDR1 SGHVS, CDR2 FQNEAQ.

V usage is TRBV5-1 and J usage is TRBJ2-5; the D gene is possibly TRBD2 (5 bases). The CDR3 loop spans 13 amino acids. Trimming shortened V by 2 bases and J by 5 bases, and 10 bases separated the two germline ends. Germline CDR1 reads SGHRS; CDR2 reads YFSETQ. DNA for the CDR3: TGCGCCAGCAGCTTAGCTAGCTTCGAGACCCAGTACTTC. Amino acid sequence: CASSLASFETQYF. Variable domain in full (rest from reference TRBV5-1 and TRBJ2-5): KAGVTQTPRYLIKTRGQQVTLSCSPISGHRSVSWYQQTPGQGLQFLFEYFSETQRNKGNFPGRFSGRQFSNSRSEMNVSTLELGDSALYLCASSLASFETQYFGPGTRLLVL.

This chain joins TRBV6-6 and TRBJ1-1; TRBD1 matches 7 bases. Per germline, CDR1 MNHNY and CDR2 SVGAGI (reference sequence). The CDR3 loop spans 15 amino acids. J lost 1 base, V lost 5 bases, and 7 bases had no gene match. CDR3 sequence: CASSPRGGANTEAFF. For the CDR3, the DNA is TGTGCCAGCAGTCCCAGGGGGGGGGCGAACACTGAAGCTTTCTTT.

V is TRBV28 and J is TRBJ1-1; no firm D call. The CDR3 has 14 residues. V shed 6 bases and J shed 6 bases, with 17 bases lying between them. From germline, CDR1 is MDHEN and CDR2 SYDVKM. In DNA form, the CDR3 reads TGTGCCAGCAGAGACGGGGTAGGTATTTCTGAAGCTTTCTTT. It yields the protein CASRDGVGISEAFF.

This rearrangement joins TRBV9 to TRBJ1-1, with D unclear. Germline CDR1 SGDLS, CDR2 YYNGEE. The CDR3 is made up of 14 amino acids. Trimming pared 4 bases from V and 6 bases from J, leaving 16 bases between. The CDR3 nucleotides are TGTGCCAGCAGCAAGGACGGTTCACGGGCTGAAGCTTTCTTT. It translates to CASSKDGSRAEAFF.

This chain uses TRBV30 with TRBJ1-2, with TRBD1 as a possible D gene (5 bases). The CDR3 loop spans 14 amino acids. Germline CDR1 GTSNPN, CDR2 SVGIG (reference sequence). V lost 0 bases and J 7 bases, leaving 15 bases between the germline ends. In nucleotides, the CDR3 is TGTGCCTGGAGTGTATTAGAGGAACAGGCTGGCTACACCTTC. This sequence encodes CAWSVLEEQAGYTF.

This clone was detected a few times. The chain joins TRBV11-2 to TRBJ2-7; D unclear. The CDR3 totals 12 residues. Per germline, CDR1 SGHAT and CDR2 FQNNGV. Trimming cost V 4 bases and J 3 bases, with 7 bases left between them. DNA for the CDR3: TGTGCCAGCAGCTCCGTTCTCTACGAGCAGTACTTC. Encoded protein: CASSSVLYEQYF.

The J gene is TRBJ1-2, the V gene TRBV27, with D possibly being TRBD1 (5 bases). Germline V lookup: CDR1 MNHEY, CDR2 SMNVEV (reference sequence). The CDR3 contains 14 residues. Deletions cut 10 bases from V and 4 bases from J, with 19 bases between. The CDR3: CATLPQGLSYGYTF. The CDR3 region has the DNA TGTGCCACCCTCCCCCAGGGCCTCAGCTATGGCTACACCTTC.

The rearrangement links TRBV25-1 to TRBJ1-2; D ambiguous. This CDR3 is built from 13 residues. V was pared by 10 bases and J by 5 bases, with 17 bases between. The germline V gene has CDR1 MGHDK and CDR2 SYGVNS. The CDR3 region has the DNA TGTGCCACCCGAGATGGCACCACTTATGGCTACACCTTC. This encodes CATRDGTTYGYTF.

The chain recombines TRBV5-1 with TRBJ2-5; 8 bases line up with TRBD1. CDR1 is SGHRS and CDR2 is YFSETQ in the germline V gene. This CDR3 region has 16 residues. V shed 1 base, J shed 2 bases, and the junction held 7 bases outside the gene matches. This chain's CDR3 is CASSLTGTGTQETQYF. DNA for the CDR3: TGCGCCAGCAGCTTGACTGGGACAGGTACTCAAGAGACCCAGTACTTC.

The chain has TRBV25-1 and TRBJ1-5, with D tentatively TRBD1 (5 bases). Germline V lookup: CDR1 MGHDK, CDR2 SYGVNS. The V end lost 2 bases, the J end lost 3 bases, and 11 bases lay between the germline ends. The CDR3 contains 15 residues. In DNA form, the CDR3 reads TGTGCCAGCAGTGAAGGGCGGGGCCTCAATCAGCCCCAGCATTTT. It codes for CASSEGRGLNQPQHF.

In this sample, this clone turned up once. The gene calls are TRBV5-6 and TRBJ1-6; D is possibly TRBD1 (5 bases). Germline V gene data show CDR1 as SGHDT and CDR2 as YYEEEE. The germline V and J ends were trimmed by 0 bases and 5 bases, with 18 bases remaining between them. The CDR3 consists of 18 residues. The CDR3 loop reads CASSLGPGRRRNNSPLHF. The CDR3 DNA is TGTGCCAGCAGCTTGGGGCCAGGGCGCCGCCGTAATAATTCACCCCTCCACTTT.

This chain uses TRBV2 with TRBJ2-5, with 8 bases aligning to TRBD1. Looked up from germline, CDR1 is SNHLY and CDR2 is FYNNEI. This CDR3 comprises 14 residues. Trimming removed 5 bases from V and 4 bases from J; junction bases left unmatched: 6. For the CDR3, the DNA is TGTGCCAGCAGTAAGACAGGGGTATCAGAGACCCAGTACTTC. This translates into CASSKTGVSETQYF. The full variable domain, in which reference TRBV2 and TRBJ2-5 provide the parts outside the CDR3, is EPEVTQTPSHQVTQMGQEVILRCVPISNHLYFYWYRQILGQKVEFLVSFYNNEISEKSEIFDDQFSVERPDGSNFTLKIRSTKLEDSAMYFCASSKTGVSETQYFGPGTRLLVL.

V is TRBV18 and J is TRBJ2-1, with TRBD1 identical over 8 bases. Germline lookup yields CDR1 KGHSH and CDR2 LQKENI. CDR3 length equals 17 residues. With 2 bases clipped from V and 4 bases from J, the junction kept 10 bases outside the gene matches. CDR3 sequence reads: CASSPGAGGVGYNEQFF. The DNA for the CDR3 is TGTGCCAGCTCACCAGGAGCAGGGGGCGTGGGTTACAATGAGCAGTTCTTC.

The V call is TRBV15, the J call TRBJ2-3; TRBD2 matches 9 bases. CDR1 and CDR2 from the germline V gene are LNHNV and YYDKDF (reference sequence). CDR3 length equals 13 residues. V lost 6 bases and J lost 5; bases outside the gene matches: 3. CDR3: CATRPSGIDTQYF. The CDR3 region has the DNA TGTGCCACCAGGCCTAGCGGGATAGATACGCAGTATTTT.

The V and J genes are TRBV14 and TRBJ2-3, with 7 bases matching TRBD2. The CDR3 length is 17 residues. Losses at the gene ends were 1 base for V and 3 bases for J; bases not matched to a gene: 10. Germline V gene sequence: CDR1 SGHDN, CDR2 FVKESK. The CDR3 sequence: CASSQGGGPLGTDTQYF. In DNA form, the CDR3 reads TGTGCCAGCAGCCAAGGGGGGGGACCCCTAGGAACAGATACGCAGTATTTT.

DNA for the CDR3: TGTGCCAGCAGTCCCATTGGGGACAGGGGTCATGGCTACACCTTC. This encodes CASSPIGDRGHGYTF. The rearrangement links TRBV6-5 to TRBJ1-2; the match to TRBD1 covers 10 bases. Germline CDR1 and CDR2: MNHEY and SVGAGI. The CDR3 is made up of 15 amino acids. V shed 5 bases, J shed 6 bases, and the junction held 9 bases outside the gene matches.

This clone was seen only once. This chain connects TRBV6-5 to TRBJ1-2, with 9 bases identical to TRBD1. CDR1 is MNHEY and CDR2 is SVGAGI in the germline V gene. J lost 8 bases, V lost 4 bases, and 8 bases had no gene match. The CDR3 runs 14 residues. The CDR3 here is CASSSGQGPSGYTF. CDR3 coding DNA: TGTGCCAGCAGTTCGGGACAGGGTCCTAGCGGCTACACCTTC.

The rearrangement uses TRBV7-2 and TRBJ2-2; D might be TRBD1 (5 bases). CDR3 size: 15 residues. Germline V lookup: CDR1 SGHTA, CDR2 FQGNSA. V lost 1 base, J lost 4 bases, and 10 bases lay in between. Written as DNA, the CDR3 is TGTGCCAGCAGCTTAGTGAGACAGTCCACCGGGGAGCTGTTTTTT. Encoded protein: CASSLVRQSTGELFF. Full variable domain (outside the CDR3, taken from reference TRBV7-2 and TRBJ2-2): GAGVSQSPSNKVTEKGKDVELRCDPISGHTALYWYRQSLGQGLEFLIYFQGNSAPDKSGLPSDRFSAERTGGSVSTLTIQRTQQEDSAVYLCASSLVRQSTGELFFGEGSRLTVL.

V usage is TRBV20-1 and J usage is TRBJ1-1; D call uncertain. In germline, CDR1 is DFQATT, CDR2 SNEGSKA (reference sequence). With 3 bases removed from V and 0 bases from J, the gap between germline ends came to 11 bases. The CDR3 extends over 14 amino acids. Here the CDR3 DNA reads TGCAGTGCTAGTGTCTCCGTATTGAACACTGAAGCTTTCTTT. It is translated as CSASVSVLNTEAFF.

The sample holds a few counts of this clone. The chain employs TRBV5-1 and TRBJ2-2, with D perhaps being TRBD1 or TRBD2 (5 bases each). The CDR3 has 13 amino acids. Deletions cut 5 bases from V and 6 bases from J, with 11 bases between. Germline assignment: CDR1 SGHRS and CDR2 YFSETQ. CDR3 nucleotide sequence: TGCGCCAGCAGGACCAGGGAGTCCGGGGAGCTGTTTTTT. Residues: CASRTRESGELFF.

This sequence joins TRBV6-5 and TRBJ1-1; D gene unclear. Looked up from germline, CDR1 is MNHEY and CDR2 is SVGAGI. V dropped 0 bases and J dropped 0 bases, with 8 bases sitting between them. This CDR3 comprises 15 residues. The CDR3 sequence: CASSYSSAVNTEAFF. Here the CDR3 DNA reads TGTGCCAGCAGTTACTCATCCGCAGTGAACACTGAAGCTTTCTTT.

The CDR3 DNA follows: TGTGCCAGCAGCTTAGCCCGCGAGCAGTACTTC. It is translated as CASSLAREQYF. The chain couples TRBV11-2 to TRBJ2-7; no definite D call. This CDR3 is built from 11 residues. Germline V CDR1 and CDR2: SGHAT, FQNNGV. Trimming took 1 base from V and 6 from J, leaving 4 bases between them.

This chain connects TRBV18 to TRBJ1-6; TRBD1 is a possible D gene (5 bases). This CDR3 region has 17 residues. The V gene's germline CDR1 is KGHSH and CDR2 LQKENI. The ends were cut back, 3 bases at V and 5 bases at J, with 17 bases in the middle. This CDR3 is CASSPTIQGNDNSPLHF. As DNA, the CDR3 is TGTGCCAGCTCACCCACGATCCAGGGAAACGATAATTCACCCCTCCACTTT.

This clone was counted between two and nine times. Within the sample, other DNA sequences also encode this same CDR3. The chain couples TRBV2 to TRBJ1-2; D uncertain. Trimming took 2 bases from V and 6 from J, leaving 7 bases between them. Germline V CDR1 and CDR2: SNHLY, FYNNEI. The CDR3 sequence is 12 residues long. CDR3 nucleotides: TGTGCCAGCAGTGAACGAGGAAATGGCTACACCTTC. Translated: CASSERGNGYTF.